This T cell receptor (beta chain) was recorded in a study of cytomegalovirus exposure and HLA in healthy donors. Vbeta (60) and Jbeta (13) primers were used in the PCR. Produced via immunoSEQ multiplex PCR; TCRdb's table is partial and in-frame only. Counted here are some 170,000 clones, approximately 80% occurring once; the ten biggest clones make up under 2%. A note on this clone: What it recognizes is unknown.

Study-wide results and caveats: Later analysis identified about 18,000 TCR beta sequences associated with HLA alleles, using a false discovery rate threshold of 0.05. As immune exposure information, only CMV serostatus was available. A list of 150 to 200 TCR beta chains associated with cytomegalovirus was given.

CDR1 and CDR2 from the germline V gene are SGHRS and YFSETQ. The CDR3 sequence is 13 residues long. Likely unrecorded immune exposures existed in these nominally healthy donors. The V and J genes are TRBV5-1 and TRBJ2-7, with unresolved D. The tail of the sequence fits TRBJ2-5 better, so the J call may be wrong. Sequencing used PBMCs. This clonotype originated in a woman between 18 and 29 years old in good health and CMV-seronegative. This chain's CDR3 is CASSFTLGETQYF. CDR3 DNA sequence: TGCGCCAGCAGCTTCACCCTAGGAGAGACCCAGTACTTC.